This passage covers 2 T cell receptor beta chains from one sample sequenced in a study of tumor-infiltrating lymphocytes in oesophageal squamous cell carcinoma. One entry per CDR3 protein, called by TCRdb with MiXCR from the PCR reads. Of 8,500 to 14,000 distinct CDR3 sequences in the sample, less than 65% are singletons; the top ten hold about 24%. Sequences were obtained from esophageal tumor tissue. The receptors stem from a male donor with esophageal squamous cell carcinoma.

J is TRBJ2-5 and V is TRBV7-2; D unclear. CDR3 length: 13 amino acids. The germline CDR1 and CDR2 sequences are SGHTA and FQGNSA. The V and J ends lost 5 bases and 1 base respectively, with 8 bases between them. The CDR3 spells CASSALTQETQYF. In nucleotides, the CDR3 is TGTGCCAGCAGCGCTTTGACCCAAGAGACCCAGTACTTC. Combining the CDR3 with reference TRBV7-2 and TRBJ2-5 gives the whole variable domain GAGVSQSPSNKVTEKGKDVELRCDPISGHTALYWYRQSLGQGLEFLIYFQGNSAPDKSGLPSDRFSAERTGGSVSTLTIQRTQQEDSAVYLCASSALTQETQYFGPGTRLLVL.

This clonotype has ten or more counts. The chain has TRBV10-1 and TRBJ1-1; D is unclear. This CDR3 is 14 amino acids long. CDR1 WNHNN and CDR2 SYGVQD come from the germline V gene (reference sequence). V dropped 0 bases and J dropped 0 bases, with 5 bases sitting between them. CDR3 in amino acids: CASSESGMNTEAFF. CDR3 nucleotides: TGCGCCAGCAGTGAGTCTGGCATGAACACTGAAGCTTTCTTT.